This T cell receptor (beta chain) was recorded in a study of CD8+ T cells in alopecia areata. Overall study findings and caveats: Compared with mice, patients displayed less clear TCR sharing, possibly for HLA-related reasons. Normal skin contains resident alphabeta T cells, and these are also sequenced in scalp samples. Clonality in lesional scalp, especially alopecia totalis/universalis, exceeded that of normal scalp.

Worth noting for this clone: As yet, its antigen is unknown.

Sequencing used cDNA as its template, made by extracting RNA and reverse transcribing it. Data came from immunoSEQ multiplex PCR; TCRdb stores just in-frame clones and leaves some out. The profile shows about 110,000 clones, roughly 60% of them singletons. Sorting of CD4+ and CD8+ T cells was performed on PBMCs. This CDR3 is 16 amino acids long. The junction had 9 bases not matched to a gene; V was cut back by 5 bases and J by 5 bases. Germline V CDR1 and CDR2: SGHVS, FQNEAQ. This sequence was found in a human donor in good health. Input material: CD8+ T cells sorted from blood. This chain links TRBV7-8 with TRBJ2-5, with 12 bases aligning to TRBD1. The CDR3 loop is CASSLGTGGYAETQYF. As DNA, the CDR3 is TGTGCCAGCAGCCTCGGGACAGGGGGCTACGCGGAGACCCAGTACTTC. The full variable domain, rest sourced from reference TRBV7-8 and TRBJ2-5, is GAGVSQSPRYKVAKRGQDVALRCDPISGHVSLFWYQQALGQGPEFLTYFQNEAQLDKSGLPSDRFFAERPEGSVSTLKIQRTQQEDSAVYLCASSLGTGGYAETQYFGPGTRLLVL.